Presented here are 21 T cell receptor beta chains from one specimen sequenced in a study of blood T cell repertoires in COVID-19. Method: immunoSEQ multiplex PCR; TCRdb's copy keeps in-frame clones and lacks some. The profile shows around 260,000 clones, 65% to 90% of them singletons. What was sequenced was peripheral blood. The receptor set was obtained from a man between 25 and 39 years old with active or convalescent COVID-19.

This clone has a handful of counts. The J gene is TRBJ1-1, the V gene TRBV7-8; no firm D call. With 2 bases removed from V and 0 bases from J, the gap between germline ends came to 10 bases. The CDR3 is 15 residues long. Germline V lookup: CDR1 SGHVS, CDR2 FQNEAQ. The CDR3 loop reads CASSLPGKMNTEAFF. CDR3 DNA: TGTGCCAGCAGCTTACCCGGTAAAATGAACACTGAAGCTTTCTTT.

The rearrangement uses TRBV7-2 and TRBJ1-3, with D unclear. In germline, CDR1 is SGHTA, CDR2 FQGNSA. The length of the CDR3 is 15 residues. V lost 2 bases and J 0 bases, leaving 8 bases between the germline ends. The CDR3 coding sequence is TGTGCCAGCAGCTTACTAGGTCTCTCTGGAAACACCATATATTTT. It yields the protein CASSLLGLSGNTIYF.

The chain has TRBV6-4 and TRBJ1-6; D gene ambiguous. V was cut by 2 bases and J by 6 bases, with 11 bases left in between. Germline-derived CDR1 and CDR2 are MRHNA and SNTAGT. The CDR3 loop spans 15 amino acids. Written as DNA, the CDR3 is TGTGCCAGCAGTGACCGAGCGAGGTCTAATTCACCCCTCCACTTT. It is translated as CASSDRARSNSPLHF.

The V and J genes are TRBV5-4 and TRBJ2-3; TRBD2 is a possible D gene (7 bases). V lost 0 bases and J lost 3, with 11 bases in between. The germline CDR1 and CDR2 sequences are SGHNT and YYREEE (reference sequence). The length of the CDR3 is 15 residues. The CDR3 nucleotides read TGTGCCAGCAGCTTGGATCGGGGGGCAACAGATACGCAGTATTTT. Amino acid sequence: CASSLDRGATDTQYF.

This rearrangement joins TRBV4-3 to TRBJ2-1; the match to TRBD2 covers 13 bases. The germline V gene has CDR1 LGHNA and CDR2 YSLEER. The V segment lost 6 bases and the J segment 7 bases; nucleotides outside the gene matches: 6. This CDR3 has 15 amino acids. CDR3 in amino acids: CASSLRTSGGNEQFF. CDR3 DNA sequence: TGCGCCAGCAGTTTGAGGACTAGCGGGGGAAATGAGCAGTTCTTC.

The rearrangement links TRBV5-4 to TRBJ1-1, with 8 bases identical to TRBD1. Germline assignment: CDR1 SGHNT and CDR2 YYREEE (reference sequence). This CDR3 has 15 amino acids. The V and J ends lost 6 bases and 6 bases, in that order; junction bases with no gene match: 13. For the CDR3, the DNA is TGTGCCAGCACCCCCGGGGGGACAGGCTCGGCTGAAGCTTTCTTT. This codes for CASTPGGTGSAEAFF.

This clone was observed a single time. The chain combines TRBV25-1 with TRBJ2-1; the D is unclear. V was cut by 8 bases and J by 7 bases, with 18 bases left in between. The CDR3 loop spans 14 amino acids. Germline CDR1 and CDR2: MGHDK and SYGVNS. In nucleotides, the CDR3 is TGTGCCAGCCTTAAAGGCGGCAGTGGGAATGAGCAGTTCTTC. This encodes CASLKGGSGNEQFF. The complete variable domain, with remaining parts taken from reference TRBV25-1 and TRBJ2-1, reads EADIYQTPRYLVIGTGKKITLECSQTMGHDKMYWYQQDPGMELHLIHYSYGVNSTEKGDLSSESTVSRIRTEHFPLTLESARPSHTSQYLCASLKGGSGNEQFFGPGTRLTVL.

The V and J genes are TRBV6-5 and TRBJ1-2, with a possible D match to TRBD1 (6 bases). Per the germline V gene, CDR1 is MNHEY and CDR2 is SVGAGI. The CDR3 loop spans 15 amino acids. Trimming cost V 1 base and J 6 bases, with 15 bases left between them. In DNA, the CDR3 is TGTGCCAGCAGTTACTTTATAACAGGGATTGATGGCTACACCTTC. It encodes CASSYFITGIDGYTF.

This clone was seen ten or more times. This chain uses TRBV7-9 with TRBJ2-2; D is undetermined. The V end lost 1 base, the J end lost 9 bases, and 6 bases lay between the germline ends. This CDR3 has 12 residues. The germline gives CDR1 SEHNR, CDR2 FQNEAQ (reference sequence). The CDR3 is CASSLGNWELFF. CDR3 DNA: TGTGCCAGCAGCTTAGGAAACTGGGAGCTGTTTTTT.

This rearrangement joins TRBV4-1 to TRBJ2-7; possibly TRBD1 for D (6 bases). CDR3 length equals 15 residues. Between the trimmed V and J ends, which lost 3 bases and 5 bases, there was a span of 17 bases. From germline, CDR1 is MGHRA and CDR2 YSYEKL. The CDR3 bases are TGCGCCAGCAGCCAGGGCCCGCAGAAGGGGGACGAGCAGTACTTC. Translated: CASSQGPQKGDEQYF.

The V and J genes are TRBV20-1 and TRBJ2-7; unclear D gene. The CDR3 consists of 11 residues. Germline values: CDR1 DFQATT, CDR2 SNEGSKA (reference sequence). Trimming removed 5 bases at V and 5 bases at J, with 10 bases between. CDR3: CSAPLTDEQYF. The CDR3 DNA reads as TGCAGTGCTCCGTTAACAGACGAGCAGTACTTC.

J is TRBJ2-1 and V is TRBV7-9; D is perhaps TRBD1 (8 bases). The germline V gene encodes CDR1 SEHNR and CDR2 FQNEAQ (reference sequence). CDR3 length equals 17 residues. Between the trimmed V and J ends, which lost 5 bases and 5 bases, there was a span of 22 bases. The CDR3 region is CASSPRGTGGDHNEQFF. In DNA form, the CDR3 reads TGTGCCAGCAGCCCGAGAGGAACAGGGGGGGACCACAATGAGCAGTTCTTC.

As DNA, the CDR3 is TGTGCCATCAGAGGGACAGGGGGCGCGGAAGCTTTCTTT. The encoded protein is CAIRGTGGAEAFF. The chain is built from TRBV10-3 and TRBJ1-1; 12 bases fit TRBD1. The CDR3 consists of 13 residues. J gave up 8 bases and V 6 bases, and 4 bases lay outside the gene matches. Germline V gene data show CDR1 as ENHRY and CDR2 as SYGVKD.

About this clone itself: One junction end disagrees with the germline gene, perhaps due to a read error. In the same sample, other DNA sequences code for this CDR3. The chain carries TRBV5-1 and TRBJ2-7; 8 bases match TRBD1. The CDR3 loop spans 13 amino acids. Germline values: CDR1 SGHRS, CDR2 YFSETQ. CDR3 in amino acids: CASSSRTGPEQYF. CDR3 nucleotide sequence: TGCGCCAGCAGCTCGCGGACAGGGCCCGAGCAATACTTC.

The chain couples TRBV19 to TRBJ1-2; D is undetermined. CDR3 length: 11 residues. V was clipped by 5 bases and J by 4 bases, with 5 bases between them. Germline loops: CDR1 LNHDA, CDR2 SQIVND (reference sequence). The CDR3 nucleotides are TGTGCCAGTAGTTTCATCTATGGCTACACCTTC. It encodes CASSFIYGYTF.

V usage is TRBV7-9 and J usage is TRBJ1-4, with 7 positions matching TRBD1. V was clipped by 4 bases and J by 2 bases; unmatched bases: 10. CDR3 length: 17 residues. Per the germline V gene, CDR1 is SEHNR and CDR2 is FQNEAQ (reference sequence). The CDR3 nucleotides read TGTGCCAGCAGCTCAGGATGGCAGGGGGTCACTAATGAAAAACTGTTTTTT. It is translated as CASSSGWQGVTNEKLFF.

The chain joins TRBV27 to TRBJ2-1, with 8 bases that match TRBD1. The J segment lost 3 bases and the V segment lost 3 bases, leaving 7 bases of the junction unmatched. Germline V CDR1 and CDR2: MNHEY, SMNVEV (reference sequence). This CDR3 has 16 amino acids. CDR3: CASSFLGTGDYNEQFF. CDR3 DNA sequence: TGTGCCAGCAGTTTCTTGGGGACAGGAGACTACAATGAGCAGTTCTTC.

The chain carries TRBV3-1 (or the pseudogene TRBV3-2) and TRBJ2-5, with 8 bases identical to TRBD1. This CDR3 is 15 amino acids long. Trimming cost V 6 bases and J 0 bases; bases outside gene matches: 6. Germline V gene sequence: CDR1 LGHDT, CDR2 YNNKEL (reference sequence). This CDR3 is CASSLRQGYQETQYF. CDR3 coding DNA: TGTGCCAGCAGTCTGAGACAGGGGTACCAAGAGACCCAGTACTTC.

The rearrangement links TRBV3-1 (or the pseudogene TRBV3-2) to TRBJ2-5; perhaps TRBD1 as D (5 bases). The CDR3 is 16 amino acids. Germline V gene data show CDR1 as LGHDT and CDR2 as YNNKEL (reference sequence). Between the trimmed V and J ends, which lost 1 base and 0 bases, there was a span of 12 bases. CDR3 bases: TGTGCCAGCAGCCAAGCTGGGGCCCTCTACCAAGAGACCCAGTACTTC. It translates to CASSQAGALYQETQYF.

This clone was counted once. This chain uses TRBV19 with TRBJ2-7; 7 bases match TRBD1. J gave up 5 bases and V 1 base, and 5 bases lay outside the gene matches. The germline CDR1 and CDR2 sequences are LNHDA and SQIVND (reference sequence). The CDR3 has 14 residues. CDR3 region: CASSIGGGLNEQYF. The CDR3 nucleotides are TGTGCCAGTAGTATAGGAGGGGGCCTGAACGAGCAGTACTTC.

The chain is built from TRBV6-5 and TRBJ2-2; possible D gene TRBD2, 5 bases. V shed 10 bases and J shed 1 base, with 16 bases lying between them. This CDR3 spans 15 amino acids. Germline V gene lookup returns CDR1 MNHEY and CDR2 SVGAGI. CDR3 in DNA: TGTGCCACGCGCGAGGGAGCGGTGAACACCGGGGAGCTGTTTTTT. As protein: CATREGAVNTGELFF.